One and the same sample provided the 20 T cell receptor beta chains below, sequenced in a study of cytomegalovirus exposure and HLA in healthy donors (dated by TCRdb to the late 2010s). The library came from the immunoSEQ multiplex PCR assay. For the multiplex PCR, a mixture combining 60 forward primers for TCR Vbeta segments and 13 reverse primers for TCR Jbeta segments was used. TCRdb took over this immuneACCESS table, retaining in-frame rearrangements with V and J assigned. Such tables are incomplete; in checked studies, under half of the missing clones stem from an unresolved V gene, and the remainder is unexplained. This sample holds around 190,000 clones; approximately 80% were observed only once. The top ten clonotypes cover about 3.5% of the sample. The sample comprised PBMCs. These receptor sequences come from a man in his forties in good health and CMV-seropositive.

The rearrangement joins TRBV7-9 to TRBJ2-3, with 9 bases aligning to TRBD1. Unmatched junction bases numbered 6, after V lost 6 bases and J lost 2 bases. Germline values: CDR1 SEHNR, CDR2 FQNEAQ (reference sequence). This CDR3 region has 15 residues. In DNA form, the CDR3 reads TGTGCCAGCAGTTCCGGGGACAGGGACACAGATACGCAGTATTTT. Protein: CASSSGDRDTDTQYF.

The chain links TRBV9 to TRBJ1-1; 12 bases fit TRBD1. Germline V lookup: CDR1 SGDLS, CDR2 YYNGEE. V lost 3 bases and J lost 4; bases outside the gene matches: 13. CDR3 length: 18 amino acids. The CDR3 DNA follows: TGTGCCAGCAGCGCGGGCACCGGGACAGGGGGCGACGGCACTGAAGCTTTCTTT. Its translation is CASSAGTGTGGDGTEAFF.

The chain is built from TRBV4-2 and TRBJ2-6, with unresolved D. The ends were cut back, 5 bases at V and 0 bases at J, with 8 bases in the middle. Germline V CDR1 and CDR2: LGHNA, YNFKEQ. The CDR3 sequence is 15 residues long. The CDR3 spells CASSFQNSGANVLTF. The CDR3 DNA reads TGTGCCAGCAGCTTCCAAAACTCTGGGGCCAACGTCCTGACTTTC.

V and J are TRBV27 and TRBJ2-1, with D tentatively TRBD1 (6 bases). Germline V gene sequence: CDR1 MNHEY, CDR2 SMNVEV (reference sequence). The CDR3 contains 14 residues. Trimming pared 8 bases from V and 8 bases from J, leaving 19 bases between. CDR3 sequence reads: CASPGHTIGHEQFF. The CDR3 region has the DNA TGTGCCAGCCCGGGACACACCATCGGTCATGAGCAGTTCTTC.

V usage is TRBV19 and J usage is TRBJ1-4; no definite D call. The ends were cut back, 7 bases at V and 0 bases at J, with 15 bases in the middle. The CDR3 has 16 residues. CDR1 is LNHDA, CDR2 SQIVND, per germline (reference sequence). CDR3 region: CASIGSRGATNEKLFF. The CDR3 nucleotides are TGTGCCAGTATAGGCAGCCGCGGGGCAACTAATGAAAAACTGTTTTTT.

This clone appeared a single time. The rearrangement links TRBV4-3 to TRBJ2-7; 11 bases line up with TRBD2. Germline V gene data show CDR1 as LGHNA and CDR2 as YSLEER. The V and J ends lost 4 bases and 3 bases, in that order; junction bases with no gene match: 5. The CDR3 spans 15 residues. The CDR3 loop is CASSPGTSGLYEQYF. Here the CDR3 DNA reads TGCGCCAGCAGCCCTGGGACTAGCGGCCTCTACGAGCAGTACTTC.

The chain joins TRBV29-1 to TRBJ2-5, with D perhaps matching TRBD1 (5 bases). Looked up from germline, CDR1 is SQVTM and CDR2 is ANQGSEA. The CDR3 loop spans 14 amino acids. V was clipped by 0 bases and J by 2 bases, with 10 bases between them. The CDR3 here is CSVEDTTGQETQYF. The CDR3 coding sequence is TGCAGCGTTGAAGATACTACAGGTCAAGAGACCCAGTACTTC. Full variable domain (rest looked up from reference TRBV29-1 and TRBJ2-5): SAVISQKPSRDICQRGTSLTIQCQVDSQVTMMFWYRQQPGQSLTLIATANQGSEATYESGFVIDKFPISRPNLTFSTLTVSNMSPEDSSIYLCSVEDTTGQETQYFGPGTRLLVL.

On this clone: Other DNA sequences in the sample encode the same CDR3. This rearrangement joins TRBV5-1 to TRBJ2-1; 10 nucleotides match TRBD1. J was trimmed by 4 bases and V by 3 bases; bases with no gene match: 4. Germline values: CDR1 SGHRS, CDR2 YFSETQ. The CDR3 runs to 15 residues. For the CDR3, the DNA is TGCGCCAGCAGCTCAGGACAGGGGGTTTACAATGAGCAGTTCTTC. Protein sequence: CASSSGQGVYNEQFF.

J is TRBJ1-5 and V is TRBV19; maybe TRBD1 (5 bases). CDR3 length equals 14 residues. Trimming removed 6 bases from V and 4 bases from J, with 13 bases in between. In germline, CDR1 is LNHDA, CDR2 SQIVND (reference sequence). The CDR3 loop reads CASRSAGDNQPQHF. CDR3 DNA sequence: TGTGCCAGTAGATCAGCGGGGGATAATCAGCCCCAGCATTTT. Based on the CDR3 plus reference TRBV19 and TRBJ1-5, the full variable domain is DGGITQSPKYLFRKEGQNVTLSCEQNLNHDAMYWYRQDPGQGLRLIYYSQIVNDFQKGDIAEGYSVSREKKESFPLTVTSAQKNPTAFYLCASRSAGDNQPQHFGDGTRLSIL.

This chain joins TRBV21-1 and TRBJ2-6; the table's D call TRBD1 went unverified against the DNA. TRBV21-1 is assigned pseudogene status. The CDR3 extends over 15 amino acids. The CDR3 region is CASSKGASGANVLTF. The CDR3 nucleotides are TGTGCCAGCAGCAAGGGGGCCTCGGGGGCCAACGTCCTGACTTTC.

A remark on this clone: Other DNA sequences in the same sample also yield this CDR3. The V gene is TRBV6-5, the J gene TRBJ2-7; tentative D call: TRBD1 (5 bases). The length of the CDR3 is 13 residues. V was shortened by 10 bases and J by 2 bases, with 15 bases between the two germline ends. Germline CDR1 MNHEY, CDR2 SVGAGI. In nucleotides, the CDR3 is TGTGCCACCACCACAACAGGTACCTACGAGCAGTACTTC. Protein product: CATTTTGTYEQYF.

This clone was seen only a few times. The chain is built from TRBV7-8 and TRBJ2-1, with TRBD1 matching 10 bases. The ends lost 6 bases at V and 8 bases at J; junction bases unmatched: 10. The CDR3 spans 15 residues. Looked up from germline, CDR1 is SGHVS and CDR2 is FQNEAQ. In DNA form, the CDR3 reads TGTGCCAGCAGGATCATGGGACAGGGGTCCTATGAGCAGTTCTTC. It encodes CASRIMGQGSYEQFF.

The V call is TRBV27, the J call TRBJ2-7, with D perhaps matching TRBD1 (5 bases). Trimming shortened V by 4 bases and J by 2 bases, and 12 bases separated the two germline ends. There are 14 residues in the CDR3. Germline assignment: CDR1 MNHEY and CDR2 SMNVEV (reference sequence). CDR3 in DNA: TGTGCCAGCAGTTGGAGACAGAATACCTACGAGCAGTACTTC. As protein: CASSWRQNTYEQYF.

The V call is TRBV19, the J call TRBJ1-4; no clear D gene. This CDR3 is 14 amino acids long. V was pared by 9 bases and J by 4 bases, with 15 bases between. CDR1 is LNHDA, CDR2 SQIVND, per germline (reference sequence). The CDR3 reads CASAGGQLNEKLFF. As DNA, the CDR3 is TGTGCCAGCGCAGGCGGGCAACTTAATGAAAAACTGTTTTTT.

The chain joins TRBV6-6 to TRBJ2-5; 12 bases map to TRBD2. The better agreement between TRBJ2-7 and the DNA end casts doubt on the J call. The CDR3 spans 15 residues. The germline V gene encodes CDR1 MNHNY and CDR2 SVGAGI (reference sequence). This CDR3 is CASSYQTSGSNEQYF. The CDR3 region has the DNA TGTGCCAGCAGTTACCAGACTAGCGGGAGCAACGAGCAGTACTTC.

This chain connects TRBV19 to TRBJ2-1, with 9 positions matching TRBD2. The trim removed 8 bases at V and 4 bases at J, leaving 15 bases unmatched. The CDR3 contains 17 residues. Germline values: CDR1 LNHDA, CDR2 SQIVND (reference sequence). DNA of the CDR3: TGTGCCAGTGCCTGGGTAGCGGGGGACCGCTCTTACAATGAGCAGTTCTTC. It encodes CASAWVAGDRSYNEQFF.

This sequence joins TRBV7-9 and TRBJ1-6, with D possibly TRBD1 on 6 matching bases. Germline V gene data show CDR1 as SEHNR and CDR2 as FQNEAQ (reference sequence). The CDR3 extends over 14 amino acids. Trimming took off 5 bases at V and 8 bases at J, with 13 bases between the two ends. CDR3 in DNA: TGTGCCAGCAGCCAAACAGGGTGGGATTCACCCCTCCACTTT. This translates into CASSQTGWDSPLHF.

This chain links TRBV21-1 with TRBJ2-1; the table gives TRBD2 as D, unverified against the DNA. TRBV21-1 is reported as a pseudogene. The CDR3 runs 15 residues. The CDR3: CASSKVSGCYNEQFF. CDR3 nucleotide sequence: TGTGCCAGCAGCAAAGTTAGCGGGTGCTACAATGAGCAGTTCTTC.

V and J are TRBV4-3 and TRBJ2-7, with D possibly matching TRBD2 (6 bases). The germline gives CDR1 LGHNA, CDR2 YSLEER. Deletions cut 1 base from V and 3 bases from J, with 13 bases between. The CDR3 totals 15 residues. The DNA for the CDR3 is TGCGCCAGCAGCCAAGGGGCAGGAGGGGTCTACGAGCAGTACTTC. Amino acids: CASSQGAGGVYEQYF.

The chain combines TRBV6-6 with TRBJ1-3; TRBD1 matches 7 bases. J gave up 0 bases and V 7 bases, and 3 bases lay outside the gene matches. The CDR3 is 14 amino acids. Germline CDR1 MNHNY, CDR2 SVGAGI (reference sequence). The CDR3 region is CASIPGGSGNTIYF. In DNA form, the CDR3 reads TGTGCCAGCATTCCAGGGGGCTCTGGAAACACCATATATTTT.